This TCR beta chain was captured by sequencing in a study of blood T cell repertoires in COVID-19. Sequenced by immunoSEQ multiplex PCR; TCRdb stores in-frame clones only, minus some. The data show some 390,000 clones, around 87% seen once. Germline CDR1 reads LGHNT; CDR2 reads FRNRAP. Trimming stripped 0 bases from V and 7 bases from J, with 15 bases between. The CDR3 contains 16 residues. While infection was still active, Seattle patients were enrolled and then followed longitudinally. This chain connects TRBV12-5 to TRBJ2-2, with a weak D call TRBD2 (5 bases). The sequenced material came from peripheral blood. This receptor was obtained from a woman aged 60-75 years with COVID-19, enrolled during active disease. The CDR3 is CASGLVLPLGIGELFF. CDR3 nucleotide sequence: TGTGCTAGTGGTTTGGTACTACCACTAGGAATCGGGGAGCTGTTTTTT.